The T cell receptor beta chain under discussion was sequenced for a study of T cell responses to AZD1222 COVID-19 vaccine. Whole-study context: It was second doses at about 4 or about 12 weeks that were pooled.

Germline lookup yields CDR1 MNHEY and CDR2 SMNVEV (reference sequence). After removal of 4 bases from V and 1 base from J, the junction contained 6 bases not matched to a gene. This CDR3 contains 16 residues. Sequenced by immunoSEQ multiplex PCR; TCRdb stores in-frame clones only, minus some. The top ten hold around 4.9% of the sample, which has tens of thousands of clones, roughly 90% seen once. V usage is TRBV27 and J usage is TRBJ1-5; 8 nucleotides align to TRBD1. The specimen comprised peripheral blood, sampled on day 0 of AZD1222 vaccination. This sequence was found in an adult in good health. The CDR3: CASSSSGGFSNQPQHF. The CDR3 coding sequence is TGTGCCAGCAGTTCCTCAGGGGGCTTCAGCAATCAGCCCCAGCATTTT.